A selection of T cell receptor beta chains follows, all from one sample in a study of identical twins. TCRdb re-analysed the 5' RACE reads in MiXCR, keeping a single row per CDR3 protein. The table lists around 340,000 distinct CDR3 sequences, about 12% of them singletons. This sample also appeared in a second study, on yellow fever vaccine responses in identical twins.

The sample consisted of CD8+ T cells sorted from blood. Source of these receptors: a woman younger than 35 in good health. The CDR3 runs from the conserved cysteine through the conserved F or W. Fields, in order: J gene, clone size, V gene, D gene, CDR3 DNA, CDR3 protein. A D gene is named only where the DNA matches it firmly. Some rows mark clone size as missing; the rest say once, few, many or name a class of expanded clone.

j_gene: TRBJ1-3; abundance: .; v_gene: TRBV20-1; d_gene: .; CDR3nt: TGCAGTGCTAGAGATGGTTCCGGGACCTCTGGAAACACCATATATTTT; CDR3aa: CSARDGSGTSGNTIYF
j_gene: TRBJ2-3; abundance: few; v_gene: TRBV4-2; d_gene: TRBD2; CDR3nt: TGTGCCAGCAGCCCTGGACTAGCGGGAGGCCCCACAGATACGCAGTATTTT; CDR3aa: CASSPGLAGGPTDTQYF
j_gene: TRBJ2-2; abundance: .; v_gene: TRBV6-1; d_gene: TRBD2; CDR3nt: TGTGCCAGCAGTGTACGTCTAGCGGTGTTGACCGGGGAGCTGTTTTTT; CDR3aa: CASSVRLAVLTGELFF
j_gene: TRBJ2-1; abundance: .; v_gene: TRBV27; d_gene: .; CDR3nt: TGTGCCAGCAGTGTGGGAGTAACCTACAATGAGCAGTTCTTC; CDR3aa: CASSVGVTYNEQFF
j_gene: TRBJ2-1; abundance: few; v_gene: TRBV4-2; d_gene: TRBD2; CDR3nt: TGTGCCAGCAGCCAAGGATTTCAACTAGCGGGAGACTCCTCCTACAATGAGCAGTTCTTC; CDR3aa: CASSQGFQLAGDSSYNEQFF
j_gene: TRBJ2-7; abundance: few; v_gene: TRBV10-3; d_gene: .; CDR3nt: TGTGCCATCAGTGAGGAGGCTTGGGGGAGCTCCTACGAGCAGTACTTC; CDR3aa: CAISEEAWGSSYEQYF
j_gene: TRBJ2-2; abundance: few; v_gene: TRBV9; d_gene: .; CDR3nt: TGTGCCAGCAGTGTCACCGGGACACCAAACACCGGGGAGCTGTTTTTT; CDR3aa: CASSVTGTPNTGELFF
j_gene: TRBJ2-1; abundance: few; v_gene: TRBV9; d_gene: TRBD2; CDR3nt: TGTGCCAGCAGCGTATCGAGCGGGGGGGTTGATGAGCAGTTCTTC; CDR3aa: CASSVSSGGVDEQFF
j_gene: TRBJ1-3; abundance: few; v_gene: TRBV4-1; d_gene: .; CDR3nt: TGCGCCAGCAGCCAGCCCCAGGGCCCAAGAAGTGGAAACACCATATATTTT; CDR3aa: CASSQPQGPRSGNTIYF
j_gene: TRBJ2-7; abundance: .; v_gene: TRBV24-1; d_gene: .; CDR3nt: TGTGCCACCAGTGATTTGTACGGCTACGAGCAGTACTTC; CDR3aa: CATSDLYGYEQYF
j_gene: TRBJ2-2; abundance: few; v_gene: TRBV27; d_gene: .; CDR3nt: TGTGCCAGCAGTTCCGTGAACACCGGGGAGCTGTTTTTT; CDR3aa: CASSSVNTGELFF
j_gene: TRBJ2-5; abundance: many; v_gene: TRBV29-1; d_gene: TRBD1; CDR3nt: TGCAGCGTTCCCGACAGGGGGTTACAAGAGACCCAGTACTTC; CDR3aa: CSVPDRGLQETQYF
j_gene: TRBJ2-7; abundance: few; v_gene: TRBV10-2; d_gene: TRBD1; CDR3nt: TGCGCCAGCAGTGAGGAGTTGACAGGGGGCTACGAGCAGTACTTC; CDR3aa: CASSEELTGGYEQYF
j_gene: TRBJ1-3; abundance: .; v_gene: TRBV4-1; d_gene: .; CDR3nt: TGCGCCAGCAGCCAAGATCCCGGGGGGCGATTCTCTGGAAACACCATATATTTT; CDR3aa: CASSQDPGGRFSGNTIYF
j_gene: TRBJ1-2; abundance: many; v_gene: TRBV29-1; d_gene: .; CDR3nt: TGCAGCGTTGTAGGGGAGCACTATGGCTACACCTTC; CDR3aa: CSVVGEHYGYTF
j_gene: TRBJ2-3; abundance: few; v_gene: TRBV27; d_gene: TRBD2; CDR3nt: TGTGCCAGCAGTTATAGCGGGGGGGGCACAGATACGCAGTATTTT; CDR3aa: CASSYSGGGTDTQYF
j_gene: TRBJ2-5; abundance: few; v_gene: TRBV28; d_gene: TRBD1; CDR3nt: TGTGCCAGCAGTCTCTACGGGACAGGGGGTTTGGAGACCCAGTACTTC; CDR3aa: CASSLYGTGGLETQYF
j_gene: TRBJ2-3; abundance: few; v_gene: TRBV14; d_gene: TRBD1; CDR3nt: TGTGCCAGCAGCCAACGGACAGGGGGCATTTCAGATACGCAGTATTTT; CDR3aa: CASSQRTGGISDTQYF
j_gene: TRBJ2-1; abundance: many; v_gene: TRBV29-1; d_gene: .; CDR3nt: TGCAGCGTTATGCGACGGAACTACAATGAGCAGTTCTTC; CDR3aa: CSVMRRNYNEQFF
j_gene: TRBJ2-1; abundance: few; v_gene: TRBV6-1; d_gene: TRBD2; CDR3nt: TGTGCCAGCACCTCGGGTAGCGGGCTTTACAATGAGCAGTTCTTC; CDR3aa: CASTSGSGLYNEQFF
j_gene: TRBJ1-5; abundance: few; v_gene: TRBV12-3/TRBV12-4; d_gene: TRBD1; CDR3nt: TGTGCCAGCACCCCGGACAGGGGGAATCAGCCCCAGCATTTT; CDR3aa: CASTPDRGNQPQHF
j_gene: TRBJ2-3; abundance: .; v_gene: TRBV7-8; d_gene: .; CDR3nt: TGTGCCAGCAGCTTATATAACTATTTTAGCACAGATACGCAGTATTTT; CDR3aa: CASSLYNYFSTDTQYF
j_gene: TRBJ2-4; abundance: few; v_gene: TRBV28; d_gene: .; CDR3nt: TGTGCCAGCAGTTTAGACTGGGGAGCCAAAAACATTCAGTACTTC; CDR3aa: CASSLDWGAKNIQYF
j_gene: TRBJ2-1; abundance: .; v_gene: TRBV15; d_gene: TRBD2; CDR3nt: TGTGCCACCAGCAGAAGGACTAGCGGGAGTGATGAGCAGTTCTTC; CDR3aa: CATSRRTSGSDEQFF
j_gene: TRBJ2-1; abundance: few; v_gene: TRBV19; d_gene: .; CDR3nt: TGTGCCAGTAGTATAGGGACGGGCCTAGGTAATGAGCAGTTCTTC; CDR3aa: CASSIGTGLGNEQFF
j_gene: TRBJ2-7; abundance: few; v_gene: TRBV7-9; d_gene: TRBD1; CDR3nt: TGTGCCAGCAGCTTAGCGCCGACAGGGGGCTACGAGCAGTACTTC; CDR3aa: CASSLAPTGGYEQYF
j_gene: TRBJ2-2; abundance: few; v_gene: TRBV4-2; d_gene: TRBD2; CDR3nt: TGTGCCAGCAGCCAAGATGAGGCTAGCGGGAGCTTGAACACCGGGGAGCTGTTTTTT; CDR3aa: CASSQDEASGSLNTGELFF
j_gene: TRBJ2-7; abundance: .; v_gene: TRBV24-1; d_gene: .; CDR3nt: TGTGCCACCAGTGATTCAGGGTCCCCCTACGAGCAGTACTTC; CDR3aa: CATSDSGSPYEQYF
j_gene: TRBJ2-1; abundance: many; v_gene: TRBV5-5; d_gene: .; CDR3nt: TGTGCCAGCAGCCGCTTCATACAGGGAGGGGATGAGCAGTTCTTC; CDR3aa: CASSRFIQGGDEQFF
j_gene: TRBJ2-1; abundance: many; v_gene: TRBV15; d_gene: .; CDR3nt: TGTGCCACCAGCGGAGAGGAGAGGAGCTCCTACAATGAGCAGTTCTTC; CDR3aa: CATSGEERSSYNEQFF
j_gene: TRBJ2-6; abundance: once; v_gene: TRBV6-7; d_gene: TRBD1; CDR3nt: TGTGCCAGCAGTCGGGACAGACGGGCTGGGGCCAACGTCCTGACTTTC; CDR3aa: CASSRDRRAGANVLTF
j_gene: TRBJ2-2; abundance: .; v_gene: TRBV6-5; d_gene: .; CDR3nt: TGTGCCAGCAATTTGGCAGGGACCGGGGAGCTGTTTTTT; CDR3aa: CASNLAGTGELFF
j_gene: TRBJ2-7; abundance: .; v_gene: TRBV3-1; d_gene: TRBD1; CDR3nt: TGTGCCACCAGCCAAGCTGAGCGCGTGGGACAGGGTATTTACGAGCAGTACTTC; CDR3aa: CATSQAERVGQGIYEQYF
j_gene: TRBJ2-2; abundance: few; v_gene: TRBV7-8; d_gene: .; CDR3nt: TGTGCCAGCAGCTTAGAGTGGGGGTACACCGGGGAGCTGTTTTTT; CDR3aa: CASSLEWGYTGELFF
j_gene: TRBJ1-5; abundance: many; v_gene: TRBV7-8; d_gene: .; CDR3nt: TGTGCCAGCAGCTTAGAAGTTCAGCCCCAGCATTTT; CDR3aa: CASSLEVQPQHF
j_gene: TRBJ2-2; abundance: few; v_gene: TRBV27; d_gene: .; CDR3nt: TGTGCCAGCAGTTTATTAGGGGCCGGGGAGCTGTTTTTT; CDR3aa: CASSLLGAGELFF
j_gene: TRBJ1-1; abundance: many; v_gene: TRBV15; d_gene: .; CDR3nt: TGTGCCACCAGCAGGGCTCCAGGGAACACTGAAGCTTTCTTT; CDR3aa: CATSRAPGNTEAFF
j_gene: TRBJ2-5; abundance: .; v_gene: TRBV24-1; d_gene: .; CDR3nt: TGTGCCACCAGTGACCCACTCGAGCAAGAGACCCAGTACTTC; CDR3aa: CATSDPLEQETQYF
j_gene: TRBJ2-5; abundance: .; v_gene: TRBV20-1; d_gene: .; CDR3nt: TGCAGTGCTAGACTTGTCAAAAGAGCGGCCCAGTACTTC; CDR3aa: CSARLVKRAAQYF
j_gene: TRBJ2-2; abundance: many; v_gene: TRBV10-2; d_gene: TRBD1; CDR3nt: TGCGCCAGCAGTGGGACCGGGACAGGGGGTATTGTCGGGGAGCTGTTTTTT; CDR3aa: CASSGTGTGGIVGELFF
j_gene: TRBJ2-1; abundance: .; v_gene: TRBV29-1; d_gene: .; CDR3nt: TGCAGCGTTGAGTATACGCGACCCCCCTACAATGAGCAGTTCTTC; CDR3aa: CSVEYTRPPYNEQFF
j_gene: TRBJ2-1; abundance: few; v_gene: TRBV5-1; d_gene: .; CDR3nt: TGCGCCAGCAGCTTGAGGGGCCAGGATGAGCAGTTCTTC; CDR3aa: CASSLRGQDEQFF
j_gene: TRBJ2-5; abundance: .; v_gene: TRBV7-3; d_gene: .; CDR3nt: TGTGCCAGCAGCTTAGTCGGGGATGAAGAGACCCAGTACTTC; CDR3aa: CASSLVGDEETQYF
j_gene: TRBJ2-5; abundance: few; v_gene: TRBV12-3/TRBV12-4; d_gene: .; CDR3nt: TGTGCCAGCAGCCGCCAAACCCGGTACCAAGAGACCCAGTACTTC; CDR3aa: CASSRQTRYQETQYF
j_gene: TRBJ2-1; abundance: .; v_gene: TRBV3-1; d_gene: .; CDR3nt: TGTGCCAGCACCGCTAGCGAAAGCTCCTACAATGAGCAGTTCTTC; CDR3aa: CASTASESSYNEQFF
j_gene: TRBJ2-7; abundance: many; v_gene: TRBV10-3; d_gene: TRBD2; CDR3nt: TGTGCCATCAGCGGGACTAGCGGGACCTACGAGCAGTACTTC; CDR3aa: CAISGTSGTYEQYF
j_gene: TRBJ1-1; abundance: few; v_gene: TRBV27; d_gene: .; CDR3nt: TGTGCCAGCAGTAGGTTTTGGGGCAAAGACCGGAACACTGAAGCTTTCTTT; CDR3aa: CASSRFWGKDRNTEAFF
j_gene: TRBJ2-2; abundance: few; v_gene: TRBV7-8; d_gene: TRBD1; CDR3nt: TGTGCCAGCAGCTTGTTCCCGGGACAGGGGTCAGCAGCGAACACCGGGGAGCTGTTTTTT; CDR3aa: CASSLFPGQGSAANTGELFF
j_gene: TRBJ2-5; abundance: .; v_gene: TRBV24-1; d_gene: TRBD2; CDR3nt: TGTGCCACCAGTGACCCGGGACTAGCGGGGTTGGAGACCCAGTACTTC; CDR3aa: CATSDPGLAGLETQYF